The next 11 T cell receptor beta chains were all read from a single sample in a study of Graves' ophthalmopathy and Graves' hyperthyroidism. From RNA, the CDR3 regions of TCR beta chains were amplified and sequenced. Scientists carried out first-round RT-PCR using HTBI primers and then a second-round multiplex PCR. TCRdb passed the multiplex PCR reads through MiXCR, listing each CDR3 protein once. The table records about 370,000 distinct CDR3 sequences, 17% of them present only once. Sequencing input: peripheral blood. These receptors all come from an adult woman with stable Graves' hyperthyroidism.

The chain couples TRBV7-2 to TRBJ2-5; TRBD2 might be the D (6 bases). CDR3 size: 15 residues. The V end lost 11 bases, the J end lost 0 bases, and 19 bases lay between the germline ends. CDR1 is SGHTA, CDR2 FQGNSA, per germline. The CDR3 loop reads CASGTESPYQETQYF. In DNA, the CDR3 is TGTGCCTCTGGGACTGAGTCCCCGTACCAAGAGACCCAGTACTTC.

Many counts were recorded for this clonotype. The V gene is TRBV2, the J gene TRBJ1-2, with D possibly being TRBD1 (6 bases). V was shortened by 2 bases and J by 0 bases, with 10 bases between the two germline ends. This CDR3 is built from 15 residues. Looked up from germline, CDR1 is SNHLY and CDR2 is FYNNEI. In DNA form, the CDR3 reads TGTGCCAGCAGTGAAAGAGGGGGTACTAACTATGGCTACACCTTC. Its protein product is CASSERGGTNYGYTF.

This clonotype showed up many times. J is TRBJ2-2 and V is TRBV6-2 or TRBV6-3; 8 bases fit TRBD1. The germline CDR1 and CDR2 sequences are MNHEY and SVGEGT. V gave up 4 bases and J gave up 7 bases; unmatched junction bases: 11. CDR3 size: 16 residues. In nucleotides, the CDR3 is TGTGCCAGCAGTTCGGGACAGGCAGGGTTAAGCGGGGAGCTGTTTTTT. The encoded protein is CASSSGQAGLSGELFF.

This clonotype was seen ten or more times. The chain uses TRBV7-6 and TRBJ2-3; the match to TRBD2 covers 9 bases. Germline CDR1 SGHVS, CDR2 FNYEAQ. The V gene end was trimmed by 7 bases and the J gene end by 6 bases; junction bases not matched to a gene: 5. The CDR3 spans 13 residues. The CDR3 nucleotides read TGTGCCAGCACTAGCGGGAAACTGGATACGCAGTATTTT. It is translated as CASTSGKLDTQYF.

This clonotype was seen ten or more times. The CDR3 region is CASSFLLTEASVTGELFF. CDR3 coding DNA: TGTGCCAGCAGTTTTCTACTAACCGAGGCGTCTGTCACCGGGGAGCTGTTTTTT. The gene calls are TRBV12-3 or TRBV12-4 and TRBJ2-2; D is ambiguous. This CDR3 is built from 18 residues. Trimming removed 3 bases at V and 4 bases at J, with 21 bases between.

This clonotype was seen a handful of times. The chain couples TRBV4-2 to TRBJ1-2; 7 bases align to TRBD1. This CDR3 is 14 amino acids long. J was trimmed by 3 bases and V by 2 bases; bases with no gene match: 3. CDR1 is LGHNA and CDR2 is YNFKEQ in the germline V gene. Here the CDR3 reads CASSQRQGDYGYTF. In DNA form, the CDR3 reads TGTGCCAGCAGCCAACGACAGGGCGACTATGGCTACACCTTC.

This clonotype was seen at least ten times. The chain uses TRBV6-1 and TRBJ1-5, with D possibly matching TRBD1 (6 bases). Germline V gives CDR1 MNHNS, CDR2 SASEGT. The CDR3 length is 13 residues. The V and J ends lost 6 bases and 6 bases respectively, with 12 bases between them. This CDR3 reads CASSRGRSQPQHF. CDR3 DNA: TGTGCCAGCAGCAGGGGAAGGAGTCAGCCCCAGCATTTT.

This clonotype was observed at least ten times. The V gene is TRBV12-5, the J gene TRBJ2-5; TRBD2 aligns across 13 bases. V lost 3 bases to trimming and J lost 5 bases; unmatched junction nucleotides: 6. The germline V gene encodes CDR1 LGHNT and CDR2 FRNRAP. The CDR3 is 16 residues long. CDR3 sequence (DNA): TGTGCTAGTGGTTTCCGGACTAGCGGGAGAGTTGAGACCCAGTACTTC. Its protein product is CASGFRTSGRVETQYF.

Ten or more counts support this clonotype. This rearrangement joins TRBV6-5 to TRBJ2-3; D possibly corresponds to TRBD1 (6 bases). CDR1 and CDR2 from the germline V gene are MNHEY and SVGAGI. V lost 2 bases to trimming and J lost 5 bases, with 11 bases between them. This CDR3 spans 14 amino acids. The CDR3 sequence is CASSYRGSRDTQYF. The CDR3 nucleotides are TGTGCCAGCAGTTACAGGGGGTCGAGAGATACGCAGTATTTT.

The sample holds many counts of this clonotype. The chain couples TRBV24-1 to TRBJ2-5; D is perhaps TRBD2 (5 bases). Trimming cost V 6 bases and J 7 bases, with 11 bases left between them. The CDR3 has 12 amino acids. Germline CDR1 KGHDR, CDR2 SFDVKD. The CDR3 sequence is CATSFSEGTQYF. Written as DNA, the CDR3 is TGTGCCACCAGTTTTAGTGAGGGGACCCAGTACTTC.

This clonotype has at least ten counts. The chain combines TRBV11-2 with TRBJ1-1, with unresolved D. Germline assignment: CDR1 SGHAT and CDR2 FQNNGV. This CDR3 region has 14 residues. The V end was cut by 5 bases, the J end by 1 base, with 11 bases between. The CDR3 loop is CASSPVGWNTEAFF. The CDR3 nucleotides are TGTGCCAGCAGCCCCGTTGGTTGGAACACTGAAGCTTTCTTT.